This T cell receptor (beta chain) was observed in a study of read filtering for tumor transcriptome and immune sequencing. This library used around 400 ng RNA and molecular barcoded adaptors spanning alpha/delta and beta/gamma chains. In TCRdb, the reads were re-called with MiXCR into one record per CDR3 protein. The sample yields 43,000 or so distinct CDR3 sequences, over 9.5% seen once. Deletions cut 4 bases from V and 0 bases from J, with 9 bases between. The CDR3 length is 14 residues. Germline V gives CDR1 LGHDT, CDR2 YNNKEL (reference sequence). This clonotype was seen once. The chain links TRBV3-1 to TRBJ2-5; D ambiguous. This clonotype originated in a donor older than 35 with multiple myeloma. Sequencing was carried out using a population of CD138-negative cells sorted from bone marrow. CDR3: CASSPSAHQETQYF. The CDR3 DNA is TGTGCCAGCAGCCCATCGGCGCACCAAGAGACCCAGTACTTC.